This TCR beta chain was profiled in a study of control samples from healthy donors and cancer patients. This CDR3 contains 15 residues. Between the trimmed V and J ends, which lost 6 bases and 2 bases, there was a span of 16 bases. Germline lookup yields CDR1 MNHEY and CDR2 SMNVEV (reference sequence). This table comes from immunoSEQ multiplex PCR, and its TCRdb copy is limited to in-frame clones, with some not included. The sample yields 100,000 or so clones, more than 85% seen once. This clone was seen a handful of times. This clonotype was obtained from a man younger than 45 in good health. The sequenced sample was blood. This chain uses TRBV27 with TRBJ1-1; a weak D match, TRBD1 (5 bases). The CDR3 loop is CASSLQGPPNTEAFF. The CDR3 DNA sequence: TGTGCCAGCAGCCTCCAGGGACCGCCTAACACTGAAGCTTTCTTT.